What follows describes a single TCR beta chain. Nucleic acids came from premalignant or tumor cells enriched by macro-dissection. Assay: immunoSEQ multiplex PCR; the TCRdb copy retains only in-frame clones and omits some. The sample has about 1,800 clones, approximately 80% seen once. The sample belongs to a study of immune evolution from preneoplasia to lung adenocarcinoma. About the research overall: HLA loss of heterozygosity: about 7% AIS, less than 18% MIA, around 35% ADC, none AAH.

This CDR3 comprises 14 residues. Trimming removed 5 bases at V and 4 bases at J, with 11 bases between. Germline loops: CDR1 SGHTA, CDR2 FQGTGA. The TCR comes from a person aged 45 to 60 with lung adenocarcinoma. The sample was FFPE invasive lung adenocarcinoma tissue. The V gene is TRBV7-3, the J gene TRBJ2-2; D unresolved. The CDR3 reads CASSALWGTGELFF. For the CDR3, the DNA is TGTGCCAGCAGCGCCTTGTGGGGCACCGGGGAGCTGTTTTTT.